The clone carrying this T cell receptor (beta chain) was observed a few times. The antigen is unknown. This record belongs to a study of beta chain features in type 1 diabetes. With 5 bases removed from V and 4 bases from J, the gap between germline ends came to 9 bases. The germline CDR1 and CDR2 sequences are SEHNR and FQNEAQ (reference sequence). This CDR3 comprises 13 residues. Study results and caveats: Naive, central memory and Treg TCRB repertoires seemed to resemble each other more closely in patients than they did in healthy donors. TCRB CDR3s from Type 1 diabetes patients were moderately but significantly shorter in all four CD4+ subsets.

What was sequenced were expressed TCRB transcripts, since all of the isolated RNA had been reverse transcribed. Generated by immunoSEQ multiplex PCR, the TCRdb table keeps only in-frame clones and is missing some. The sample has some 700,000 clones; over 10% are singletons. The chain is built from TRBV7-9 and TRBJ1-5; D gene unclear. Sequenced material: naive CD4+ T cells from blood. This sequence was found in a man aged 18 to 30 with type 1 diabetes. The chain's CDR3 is CASSPMGNQPQHF. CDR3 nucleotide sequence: TGTGCCAGCAGCCCAATGGGGAATCAGCCCCAGCATTTT. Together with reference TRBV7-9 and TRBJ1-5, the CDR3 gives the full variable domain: DTGVSQNPRHKITKRGQNVTFRCDPISEHNRLYWYRQTLGQGPEFLTYFQNEAQLEKSRLLSDRFSAERPKGSFSTLEIQRTEQGDSAMYLCASSPMGNQPQHFGDGTRLSIL.